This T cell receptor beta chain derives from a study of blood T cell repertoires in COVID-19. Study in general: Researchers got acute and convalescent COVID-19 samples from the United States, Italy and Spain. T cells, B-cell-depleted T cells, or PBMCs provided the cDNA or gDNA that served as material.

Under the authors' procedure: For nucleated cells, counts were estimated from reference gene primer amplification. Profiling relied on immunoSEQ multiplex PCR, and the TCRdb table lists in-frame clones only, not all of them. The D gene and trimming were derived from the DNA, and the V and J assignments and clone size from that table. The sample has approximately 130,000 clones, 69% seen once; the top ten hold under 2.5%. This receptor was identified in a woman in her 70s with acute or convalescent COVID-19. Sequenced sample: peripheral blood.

CDR3 in DNA: TGTGCCAGCAGCTCATTGGCTAGCGGGGGGGATACGCAGTATTTT. This gives the protein CASSSLASGGDTQYF. The chain links TRBV7-2 to TRBJ2-3; 11 nucleotides align to TRBD2. Germline loops: CDR1 SGHTA, CDR2 FQGNSA. V trimming: 4 bases; J trimming: 6 bases; junction bases outside the gene matches: 6. The CDR3 extends over 15 amino acids.